This T cell receptor beta chain is from a study of shared clonotypes between healthy human individuals (dated by TCRdb to 2018 to 2020). For the wider study: The cohort included a few men and two women between 18 and 49 years of age. For each donor, CD4 naive and CD4 memory were each run on three plates, CD8 naive on two plates, and CD8 memory on one plate. To estimate repertoire size and how much clonotype sharing occurs between individuals, the study deeply sequenced the blood TCR repertoires of five healthy adults. Libraries were prepared and TCR repertoires were sequenced by different laboratories using diverse techniques, in order to increase sequencing depth and limit assay-specific biases. Each donor's leukapheresis produced roughly between about 0.8 and 8.9 billion PBMCs.

Healthy HIV-negative adults with no recently reported acute infections or vaccinations were included as donors. Every donor was a Caucasian adult residing in Nashville, Tennessee, USA. CD4+ T cells were enriched by magnetic negative selection, after which naive cells were positively selected on CD45RA and the negative fraction was taken as the memory subset. After blood collection by leukapheresis, PBMCs were isolated using Ficoll-Histopaque density gradient centrifugation and then cryopreserved in the vapor phase of liquid nitrogen. Purity and quantity of every magnetically sorted T cell population were checked by analytical flow cytometry. Each sorted fraction had its genomic DNA isolated and then quantified by UV absorbance on a Nanodrop 2000c. The germline V gene (reference sequence) yields LNHDA for CDR1 and SQIVND for CDR2. Relative to germline, V is missing 5 bases and J is missing 5 bases, with 10 bases of the junction outside any gene match. The CDR3 numbers 16 residues from cysteine through phenylalanine. This entry keeps only the CDR3 DNA: 48 bases, framed from base 1.

Overall results and qualifications from the work: Sampling was restricted to blood, and TCR repertoires in tissues likely differ from the TCR repertoires found in blood. Across four donors, about 4.5% of naive CD4, roughly 3.4% of naive CD8, around 2.1% of memory CD4, and 0.4% of memory CD8 clonotypes were shared. Higher generation probabilities were observed for clonotypes shared by all four sorted-subset donors than for non-shared clonotypes. Incomplete sequencing was indicated by rarefaction of sorted-subset datasets, despite the large sequencing depth. Estimated clonotype richness was generally larger for naive than for memory subsets. Based on pairwise subsampling, the degree of clonotype sharing among donors was expected to be affected by sequencing depth. The small number of donors limited the genetic and exposure-history diversity represented.

Using the deep immunoSEQ assay, TCR CDR3 regions were amplified from genomic DNA by multiplex PCR. For each cell subset, the extracted genomic DNA was distributed evenly across all wells of several immunoSEQ 96-well plates, and each plate served as one replicate. For sorted subsets, around 200 ng genomic DNA, equal to 30,000 to 35,000 T cell genomes, was loaded into each replicate PCR. The purified libraries were quantified using a Qubit 3.0 fluorometer, sized with a Bioanalyzer 2100, and then quantified again using the KAPA Library Quantification kit. Each immunoSEQ 96-well plate was sequenced on its own single-read 150-cycle Illumina NextSeq 550 flow cell. In the source study's methods: Because the immunoSEQ output held only junctional sequences and lacked quality scores, the filtering could not match the filtering applied to full-length reads. Sequences were annotated with PyIR, a Python wrapper for IgBLAST v1.9, and V/J genes and CDR3 were assigned using IMGT germline references. Reads were removed for weak V/J assignments (E-value above 1e-6), missing CDR3, stop codons, out-of-frame junctions, or ambiguous translated residues. V3J clonotypes were defined as sequences sharing the same inferred V gene, J gene, and CDR3 amino acid sequence. To compute the percentage overlap between repertoires, the number of shared unique clonotypes was divided by the size of the smaller repertoire. Repertoire richness was assessed with RTK rarefaction, the Chao1 estimator, and Recon v2.1 estimates of unobserved clonotypes. Generation probabilities for all TCRbeta clonotypes obtained by the gDNA method from four donors were computed using OLGA. The table was pulled from immuneACCESS by TCRdb, which kept in-frame rearrangements only. Such tables lose some clones; where checked, under half of the loss comes from unresolved V genes, and the rest has no known cause. V and J calls and clone size are those listed in that table; D and trimming were worked out from the DNA. The sample table contains hundreds of thousands of clones; only one count was recorded for 90% to 97% of them. The ten largest clones capture under 0.06% of the sample.

Regarding this clone: Its recognized antigen is unknown. Nothing much larger sits one base from this clone, and base qualities are not available.

The sequenced material came from naive CD4+ T cells sorted from blood. Explained via the paper, the cell subset or site label denotes: CD45RA+ positively selected. This sequence originates from a woman younger than 45 in good health. Rearrangement joined TRBV19 to TRBJ1-5, and 9 bases in between align with TRBD1. The CDR3 protein is CASSHYTGQGYQPQHF. Here is the DNA: TGTGCCAGTAGTCACTACACGGGACAGGGCTATCAGCCCCAGCATTTT.